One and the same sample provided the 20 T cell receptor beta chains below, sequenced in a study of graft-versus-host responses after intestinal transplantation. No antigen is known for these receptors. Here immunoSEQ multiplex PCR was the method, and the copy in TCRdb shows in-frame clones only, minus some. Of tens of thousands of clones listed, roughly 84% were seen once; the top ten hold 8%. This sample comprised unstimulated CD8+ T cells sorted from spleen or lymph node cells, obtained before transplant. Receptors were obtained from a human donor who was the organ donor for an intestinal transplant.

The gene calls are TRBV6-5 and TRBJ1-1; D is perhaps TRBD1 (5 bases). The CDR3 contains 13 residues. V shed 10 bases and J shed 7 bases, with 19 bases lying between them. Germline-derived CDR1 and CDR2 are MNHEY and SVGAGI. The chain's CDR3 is CATRETVLNEAFF. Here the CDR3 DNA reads TGTGCCACCCGAGAGACAGTATTGAATGAAGCTTTCTTT.

The CDR3 nucleotides read TGTGCCAGCAGTCCAACAGGGCTATATGACTATGGCTACACCTTC. Translation gives CASSPTGLYDYGYTF. The J gene is TRBJ1-2, the V gene TRBV27, with D perhaps TRBD1 (6 bases). V dropped 5 bases and J dropped 3 bases, with 16 bases sitting between them. Germline CDR1 MNHEY, CDR2 SMNVEV (reference sequence). This CDR3 has 15 residues.

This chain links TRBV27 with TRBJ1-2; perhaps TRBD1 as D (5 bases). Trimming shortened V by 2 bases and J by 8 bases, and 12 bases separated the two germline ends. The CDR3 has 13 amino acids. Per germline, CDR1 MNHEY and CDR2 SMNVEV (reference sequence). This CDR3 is CASSLGGLGGYTF. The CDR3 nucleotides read TGTGCCAGCAGTTTAGGGGGGTTGGGAGGCTACACCTTC.

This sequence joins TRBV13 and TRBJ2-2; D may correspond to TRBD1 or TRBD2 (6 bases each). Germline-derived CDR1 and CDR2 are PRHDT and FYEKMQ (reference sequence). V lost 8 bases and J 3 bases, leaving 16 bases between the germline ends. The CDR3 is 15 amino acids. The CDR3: CASRQQGGDTGELFF. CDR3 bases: TGTGCCAGCCGTCAACAGGGAGGAGACACCGGGGAGCTGTTTTTT.

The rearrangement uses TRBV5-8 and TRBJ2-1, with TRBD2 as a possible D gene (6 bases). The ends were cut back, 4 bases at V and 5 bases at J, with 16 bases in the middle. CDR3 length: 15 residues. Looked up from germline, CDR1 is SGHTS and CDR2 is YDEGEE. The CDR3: CASSPLVGSDNEQFF. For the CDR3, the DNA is TGTGCCAGCAGCCCATTAGTCGGGAGCGACAATGAGCAGTTCTTC.

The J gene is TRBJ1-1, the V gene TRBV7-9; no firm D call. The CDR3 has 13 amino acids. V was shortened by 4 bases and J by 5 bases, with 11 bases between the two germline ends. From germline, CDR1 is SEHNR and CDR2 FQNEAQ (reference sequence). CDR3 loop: CASSSLRLTEAFF. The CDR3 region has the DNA TGTGCCAGCAGCTCACTCAGGTTAACTGAAGCTTTCTTT.

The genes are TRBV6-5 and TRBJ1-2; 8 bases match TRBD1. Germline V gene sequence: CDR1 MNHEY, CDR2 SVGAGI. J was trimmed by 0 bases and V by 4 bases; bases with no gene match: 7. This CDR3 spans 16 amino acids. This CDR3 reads CASSWSGTGANYGYTF. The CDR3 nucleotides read TGTGCCAGCAGTTGGTCCGGGACAGGAGCTAACTATGGCTACACCTTC.

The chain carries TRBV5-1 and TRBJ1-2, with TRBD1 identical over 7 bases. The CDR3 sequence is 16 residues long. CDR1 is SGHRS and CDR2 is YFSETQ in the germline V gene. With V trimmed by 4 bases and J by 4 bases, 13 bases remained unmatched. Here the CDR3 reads CASSPSGQDLLYGYTF. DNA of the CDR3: TGCGCCAGCAGCCCCTCCGGACAGGACCTCCTCTATGGCTACACCTTC.

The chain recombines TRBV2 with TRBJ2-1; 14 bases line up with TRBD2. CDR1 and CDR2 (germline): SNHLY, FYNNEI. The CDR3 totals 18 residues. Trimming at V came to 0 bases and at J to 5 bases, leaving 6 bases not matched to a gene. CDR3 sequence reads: CASSEALRLAGGDNEQFF. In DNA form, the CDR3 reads TGTGCCAGCAGTGAAGCGCTGAGACTAGCGGGGGGGGACAATGAGCAGTTCTTC.

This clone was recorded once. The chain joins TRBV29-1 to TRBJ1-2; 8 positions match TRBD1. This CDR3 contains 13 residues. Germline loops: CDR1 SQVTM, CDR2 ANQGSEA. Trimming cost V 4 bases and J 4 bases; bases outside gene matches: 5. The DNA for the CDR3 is TGCAGCGTTGCAGCAGGGGGCCCCTATGGCTACACCTTC. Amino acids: CSVAAGGPYGYTF.

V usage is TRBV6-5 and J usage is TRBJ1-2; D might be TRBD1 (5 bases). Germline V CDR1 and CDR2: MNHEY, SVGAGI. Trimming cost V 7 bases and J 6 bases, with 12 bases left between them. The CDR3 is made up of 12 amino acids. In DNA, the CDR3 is TGTGCCAGCACCGGCAGGGTCGATGGCTACACCTTC. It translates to CASTGRVDGYTF.

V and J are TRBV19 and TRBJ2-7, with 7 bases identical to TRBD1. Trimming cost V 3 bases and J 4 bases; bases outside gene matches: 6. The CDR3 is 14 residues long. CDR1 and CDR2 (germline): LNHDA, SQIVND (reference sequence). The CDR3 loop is CASSMTGSGYEQYF. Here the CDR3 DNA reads TGTGCCAGTAGTATGACAGGGTCTGGGTACGAGCAGTACTTC.

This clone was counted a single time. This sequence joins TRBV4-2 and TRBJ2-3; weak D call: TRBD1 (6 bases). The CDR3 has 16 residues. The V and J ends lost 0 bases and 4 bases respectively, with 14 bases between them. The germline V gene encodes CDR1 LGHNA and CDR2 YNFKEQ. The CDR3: CASSQDWGRQADTQYF. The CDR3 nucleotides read TGTGCCAGCAGCCAAGATTGGGGGCGACAGGCAGATACGCAGTATTTT.

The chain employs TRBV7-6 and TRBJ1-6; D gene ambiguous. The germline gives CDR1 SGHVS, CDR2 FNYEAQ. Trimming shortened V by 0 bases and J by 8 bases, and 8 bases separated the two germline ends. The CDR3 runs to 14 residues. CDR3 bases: TGTGCCAGCAGCTTAGCCGGGGAAGATTCACCCCTCCACTTT. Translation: CASSLAGEDSPLHF. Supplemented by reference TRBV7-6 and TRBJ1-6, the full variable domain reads GAGVSQSPRYKVTKRGQDVALRCDPISGHVSLYWYRQALGQGPEFLTYFNYEAQQDKSGLPNDRFSAERPEGSISTLTIQRTEQRDSAMYRCASSLAGEDSPLHFGNGTRLTVT.

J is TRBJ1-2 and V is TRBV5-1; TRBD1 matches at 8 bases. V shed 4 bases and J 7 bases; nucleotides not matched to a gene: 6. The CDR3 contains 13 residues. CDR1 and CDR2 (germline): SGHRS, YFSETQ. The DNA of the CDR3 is TGCGCCAGCAGCCCCACAGGGGGTACTGGCTACACCTTC. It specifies CASSPTGGTGYTF.

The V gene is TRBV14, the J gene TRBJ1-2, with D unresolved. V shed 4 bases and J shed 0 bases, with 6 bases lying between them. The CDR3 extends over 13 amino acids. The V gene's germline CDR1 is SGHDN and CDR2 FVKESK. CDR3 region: CASSRQSNYGYTF. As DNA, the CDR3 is TGTGCCAGCAGCCGCCAATCTAACTATGGCTACACCTTC.

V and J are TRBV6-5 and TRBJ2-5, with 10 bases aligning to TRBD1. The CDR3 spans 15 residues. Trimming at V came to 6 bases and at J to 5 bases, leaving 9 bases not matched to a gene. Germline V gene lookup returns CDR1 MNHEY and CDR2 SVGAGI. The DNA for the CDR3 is TGTGCCAGCAGCCGAAGACAGGGGGCATGGGAGACCCAGTACTTC. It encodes CASSRRQGAWETQYF.

The CDR3 DNA reads as TGTGCCAGCAGTCCGCCCGGAATCCTACCTTCCTACAATGAGCAGTTCTTC. Protein: CASSPPGILPSYNEQFF. The J gene is TRBJ2-1, the V gene TRBV27; D gene ambiguous. Deletions cut 5 bases from V and 1 base from J, with 18 bases between. This CDR3 is 17 amino acids long. Germline values: CDR1 MNHEY, CDR2 SMNVEV (reference sequence).

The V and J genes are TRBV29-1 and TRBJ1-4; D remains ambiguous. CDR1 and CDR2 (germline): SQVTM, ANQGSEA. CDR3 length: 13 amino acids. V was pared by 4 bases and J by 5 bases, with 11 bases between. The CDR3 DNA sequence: TGCAGCGTTGCCGGTCCCTTGAATGAAAAACTGTTTTTT. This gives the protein CSVAGPLNEKLFF. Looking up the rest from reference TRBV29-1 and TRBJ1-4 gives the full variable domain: SAVISQKPSRDICQRGTSLTIQCQVDSQVTMMFWYRQQPGQSLTLIATANQGSEATYESGFVIDKFPISRPNLTFSTLTVSNMSPEDSSIYLCSVAGPLNEKLFFGSGTQLSVL.

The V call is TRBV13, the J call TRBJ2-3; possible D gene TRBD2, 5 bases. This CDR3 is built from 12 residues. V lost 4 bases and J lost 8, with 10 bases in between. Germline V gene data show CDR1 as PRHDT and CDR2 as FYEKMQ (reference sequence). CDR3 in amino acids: CASSSEEATQYF. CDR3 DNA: TGTGCCAGCAGCTCCGAGGAGGCTACGCAGTATTTT.